One and the same sample provided the 17 T cell receptor beta chains below, sequenced in a study of blood T cell repertoires in COVID-19. Method: immunoSEQ multiplex PCR; TCRdb's copy keeps in-frame clones and lacks some. Of 100,000 to 150,000 clones in the sample, more than 85% were seen once. Sequencing was carried out using peripheral blood. These receptors were taken from a man in his 60s with COVID-19, enrolled during active disease.

The rearrangement joins TRBV28 to TRBJ1-1; the match to TRBD1 covers 8 bases. The V gene's germline CDR1 is MDHEN and CDR2 SYDVKM. This CDR3 spans 15 amino acids. J lost 0 bases, V lost 6 bases, and 6 bases had no gene match. Here the CDR3 reads CASSLPGQVNTEAFF. DNA of the CDR3: TGTGCCAGCAGCCTTCCGGGACAGGTGAACACTGAAGCTTTCTTT.

The chain uses TRBV11-2 and TRBJ2-5, with a possible D match to TRBD1 (5 bases). There are 16 residues in the CDR3. The germline V and J ends were trimmed by 0 bases and 7 bases, with 18 bases remaining between them. CDR1 SGHAT and CDR2 FQNNGV come from the germline V gene. CDR3 in amino acids: CASSLDLDTAKRTQYF. The CDR3 coding sequence is TGTGCCAGCAGCTTAGATCTGGACACGGCCAAGAGGACCCAGTACTTC.

The genes are TRBV7-3 and TRBJ1-6, with 8 bases lining up with TRBD1. Germline CDR1 is SGHTA and CDR2 is FQGTGA. The CDR3 has 17 residues. The V and J ends lost 0 bases and 7 bases, in that order; junction bases with no gene match: 8. The CDR3 loop is CASSLTGQGATNSPLHF. The CDR3 bases are TGTGCCAGCAGCTTAACCGGCCAGGGGGCCACCAATTCACCCCTCCACTTT.

In its sample, this clone was seen once. The rearrangement uses TRBV30 and TRBJ1-3; D possibly corresponds to TRBD1 (5 bases). Looked up from germline, CDR1 is GTSNPN and CDR2 is SVGIG (reference sequence). The CDR3 contains 16 residues. V was clipped by 4 bases and J by 0 bases, with 16 bases between them. The CDR3 region is CAWTGGRVNSGNTIYF. The CDR3 DNA sequence: TGTGCCTGGACCGGGGGGAGGGTCAACTCTGGAAACACCATATATTTT.

The CDR3 spells CATIQGMNTEAFF. For the CDR3, the DNA is TGTGCCACGATACAGGGTATGAACACTGAAGCTTTCTTT. The chain links TRBV2 to TRBJ1-1; D may be TRBD1 (6 bases). Trimming removed 10 bases at V and 0 bases at J, with 12 bases between. The CDR3 runs to 13 residues. Germline CDR1 is SNHLY and CDR2 is FYNNEI.

CDR3 loop: CASSRQERVYTF. As DNA, the CDR3 is TGTGCCAGTAGTCGACAGGAGCGCGTGTACACCTTC. V usage is TRBV19 and J usage is TRBJ1-2; D might be TRBD1 (6 bases). Germline V gene lookup returns CDR1 LNHDA and CDR2 SQIVND (reference sequence). V lost 5 bases and J 11 bases, leaving 15 bases between the germline ends. This CDR3 contains 12 residues.

The chain employs TRBV10-3 and TRBJ1-4; tentatively, D is TRBD1 (6 bases). The CDR3 length is 15 residues. The germline CDR1 and CDR2 sequences are ENHRY and SYGVKD. Trimming removed 6 bases at V and 6 bases at J, with 17 bases between. The CDR3 protein is CAISSTGGEYEKLFF. The CDR3 DNA follows: TGTGCCATCAGCTCCACGGGGGGCGAATATGAAAAACTGTTTTTT.

CDR3 sequence (DNA): TGTGCCAGCAGTCCAGGGGGCGGATATGAAAAACTGTTTTTT. This sequence encodes CASSPGGGYEKLFF. The chain uses TRBV6-5 and TRBJ1-4; 8 bases map to TRBD1. This CDR3 region has 14 residues. Germline CDR1 MNHEY, CDR2 SVGAGI. V shed 5 bases, J shed 6 bases, and the junction held 5 bases outside the gene matches.

This rearrangement joins TRBV28 to TRBJ2-5; D is ambiguous. This CDR3 is built from 11 residues. V dropped 3 bases and J dropped 5 bases, with 4 bases sitting between them. Germline lookup yields CDR1 MDHEN and CDR2 SYDVKM. For the CDR3, the DNA is TGTGCCAGCAGTTTGGGCGAGACCCAGTACTTC. Amino acid sequence: CASSLGETQYF.

The J gene is TRBJ2-2, the V gene TRBV5-1, with a possible D match to TRBD1 (5 bases). This CDR3 is built from 14 residues. Germline CDR1 and CDR2: SGHRS and YFSETQ. V was cut by 1 base and J by 3 bases, with 7 bases left in between. CDR3 DNA: TGCGCCAGCAGCTTGTTAGGGGACACCGGGGAGCTGTTTTTT. The encoded protein is CASSLLGDTGELFF.

The chain joins TRBV5-1 to TRBJ2-7; 7 bases fit TRBD1. From germline, CDR1 is SGHRS and CDR2 YFSETQ. The CDR3 is 15 residues long. The junction had 6 bases not matched to a gene; V was cut back by 3 bases and J by 0 bases. The DNA of the CDR3 is TGCGCCAGCAGCTCGGGACAGACAAGCTCCTACGAGCAGTACTTC. It specifies CASSSGQTSSYEQYF.

This clone was counted between two and nine times. V usage is TRBV10-1 and J usage is TRBJ1-2, with a possible D match to TRBD1 (6 bases). The CDR3 is 14 residues long. V lost 3 bases and J lost 8, with 16 bases in between. The germline V gene has CDR1 WNHNN and CDR2 SYGVQD (reference sequence). The CDR3 DNA reads TGCGCCAGCAGTGACCTCACAGGGTGTATAGGCTACACCTTC. Translated, it gives CASSDLTGCIGYTF.

The rearrangement uses TRBV19 and TRBJ2-7; 7 bases line up with TRBD1. Germline assignment: CDR1 LNHDA and CDR2 SQIVND (reference sequence). The CDR3 has 15 amino acids. Losses at the gene ends were 1 base for V and 4 bases for J; bases not matched to a gene: 7. The CDR3 region is CASSIGDRRFYEQYF. The CDR3 coding sequence is TGTGCCAGTAGTATAGGGGACAGACGTTTTTACGAGCAGTACTTC.

The CDR3 DNA is TGTGCCAGCAGTTACGTGGGACAAGAAATCTACGAGCAGTACTTC. The encoded protein is CASSYVGQEIYEQYF. The chain links TRBV6-5 to TRBJ2-7, with D possibly TRBD1 on 6 matching bases. Germline V gene lookup returns CDR1 MNHEY and CDR2 SVGAGI. V lost 2 bases, J lost 3 bases, and 14 bases lay in between. The CDR3 is 15 amino acids.

The chain carries TRBV19 and TRBJ1-1; 9 bases are a match to TRBD1. Looked up from germline, CDR1 is LNHDA and CDR2 is SQIVND (reference sequence). V lost 1 base, J lost 6 bases, and 0 bases stayed unmatched. This CDR3 comprises 13 residues. The CDR3 DNA reads as TGTGCCAGTAGTATAGGGACAGGGGCTGAAGCTTTCTTT. This sequence encodes CASSIGTGAEAFF.

V and J are TRBV27 and TRBJ2-1; 13 nucleotides line up with TRBD2. The germline V gene encodes CDR1 MNHEY and CDR2 SMNVEV (reference sequence). The CDR3 covers 19 residues. With 6 bases clipped from V and 6 bases from J, the junction kept 17 bases outside the gene matches. CDR3 loop: CASRLGLAGSRHSLNEQFF. The CDR3 region has the DNA TGTGCCAGCAGGCTGGGACTAGCGGGGTCCCGCCATTCTCTCAATGAGCAGTTCTTC.

This clone appeared once. Different DNA sequences within this sample yield the same CDR3. The V call is TRBV5-1, the J call TRBJ1-2; 7 bases fit TRBD1. The CDR3 contains 14 residues. The V segment lost 0 bases and the J segment 8 bases; nucleotides outside the gene matches: 7. Germline CDR1 reads SGHRS; CDR2 reads YFSETQ. The CDR3 nucleotides read TGCGCCAGCAGCTTGGAGGGGACAGCCAACGGCTACACCTTC. It encodes CASSLEGTANGYTF.